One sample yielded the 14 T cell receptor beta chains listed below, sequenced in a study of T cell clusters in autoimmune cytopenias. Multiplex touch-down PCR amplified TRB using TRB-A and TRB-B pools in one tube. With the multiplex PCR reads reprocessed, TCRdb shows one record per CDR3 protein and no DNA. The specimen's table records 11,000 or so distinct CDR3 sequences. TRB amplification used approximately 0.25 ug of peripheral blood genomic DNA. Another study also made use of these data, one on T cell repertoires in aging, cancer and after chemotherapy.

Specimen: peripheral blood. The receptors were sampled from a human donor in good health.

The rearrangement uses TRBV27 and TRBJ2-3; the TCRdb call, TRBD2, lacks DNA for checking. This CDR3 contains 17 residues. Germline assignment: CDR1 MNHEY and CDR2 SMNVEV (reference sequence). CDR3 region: CASSWTSGRARTDTQYF.

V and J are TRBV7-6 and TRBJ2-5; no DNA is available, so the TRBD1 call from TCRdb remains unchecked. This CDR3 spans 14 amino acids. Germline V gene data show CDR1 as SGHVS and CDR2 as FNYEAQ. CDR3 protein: CASSEPTEQETQYF. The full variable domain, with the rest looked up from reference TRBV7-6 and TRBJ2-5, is GAGVSQSPRYKVTKRGQDVALRCDPISGHVSLYWYRQALGQGPEFLTYFNYEAQQDKSGLPNDRFSAERPEGSISTLTIQRTEQRDSAMYRCASSEPTEQETQYFGPGTRLLVL.

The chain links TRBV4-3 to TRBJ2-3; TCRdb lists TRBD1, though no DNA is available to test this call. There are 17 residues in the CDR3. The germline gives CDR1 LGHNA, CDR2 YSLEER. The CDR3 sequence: CASSQDRVGALTDTQYF.

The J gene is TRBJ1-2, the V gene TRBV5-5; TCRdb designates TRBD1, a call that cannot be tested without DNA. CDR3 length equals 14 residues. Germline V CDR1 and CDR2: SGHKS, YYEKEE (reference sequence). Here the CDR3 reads CASSLSQLAGGYTF. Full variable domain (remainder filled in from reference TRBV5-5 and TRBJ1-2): DAGVTQSPTHLIKTRGQQVTLRCSPISGHKSVSWYQQVLGQGPQFIFQYYEKEERGRGNFPDRFSARQFPNYSSELNVNALLLGDSALYLCASSLSQLAGGYTFGSGTRLTVV.

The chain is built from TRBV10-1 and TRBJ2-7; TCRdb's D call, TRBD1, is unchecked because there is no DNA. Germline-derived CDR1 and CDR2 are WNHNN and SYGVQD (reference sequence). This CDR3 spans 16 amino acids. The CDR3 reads CASRDPEDRVNYEQYF.

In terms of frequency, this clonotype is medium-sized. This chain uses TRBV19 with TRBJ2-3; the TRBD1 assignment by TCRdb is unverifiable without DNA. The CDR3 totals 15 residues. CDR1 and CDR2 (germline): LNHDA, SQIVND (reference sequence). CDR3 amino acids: CASNRRGQGTDTQYF.

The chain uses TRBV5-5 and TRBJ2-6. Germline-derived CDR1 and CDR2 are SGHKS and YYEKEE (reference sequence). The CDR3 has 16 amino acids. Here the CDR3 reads CASSLQGIAGANVLTF.

The CDR3 loop reads CASSDRVGNTIYF. The J gene is TRBJ1-3, the V gene TRBV6-6; TCRdb selects TRBD1, and the lack of DNA leaves this call unchecked. The CDR3 sequence is 13 residues long. CDR1 is MNHNY and CDR2 is SVGAGI in the germline V gene (reference sequence).

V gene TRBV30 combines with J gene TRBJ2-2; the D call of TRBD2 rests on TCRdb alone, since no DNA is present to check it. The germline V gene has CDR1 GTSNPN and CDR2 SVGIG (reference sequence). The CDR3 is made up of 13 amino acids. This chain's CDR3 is CAWSAGEAGELFF.

This CDR3 reads CASSLQGVMGSPLHF. The rearrangement joins TRBV28 to TRBJ1-6; the D call of TRBD1 rests on TCRdb alone, since no DNA is present to check it. The CDR3 is 15 residues long. Germline values: CDR1 MDHEN, CDR2 SYDVKM.

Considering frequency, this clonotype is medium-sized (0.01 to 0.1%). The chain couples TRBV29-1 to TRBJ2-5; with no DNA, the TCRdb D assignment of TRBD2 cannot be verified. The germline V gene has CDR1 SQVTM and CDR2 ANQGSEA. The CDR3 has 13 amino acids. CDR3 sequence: CSVDATGRETQYF.

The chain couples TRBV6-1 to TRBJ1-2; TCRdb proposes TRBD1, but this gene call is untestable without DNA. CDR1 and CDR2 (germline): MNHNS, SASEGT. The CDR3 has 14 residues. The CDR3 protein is CASTWDSLNSGYTF.

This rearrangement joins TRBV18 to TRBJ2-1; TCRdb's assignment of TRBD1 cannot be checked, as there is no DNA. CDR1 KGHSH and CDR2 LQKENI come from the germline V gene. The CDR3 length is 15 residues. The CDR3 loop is CASSPDNGADNEQFF.

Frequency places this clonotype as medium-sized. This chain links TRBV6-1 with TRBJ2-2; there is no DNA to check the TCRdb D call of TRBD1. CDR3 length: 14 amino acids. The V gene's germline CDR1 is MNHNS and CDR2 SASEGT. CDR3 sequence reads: CASRREPATGELFF.